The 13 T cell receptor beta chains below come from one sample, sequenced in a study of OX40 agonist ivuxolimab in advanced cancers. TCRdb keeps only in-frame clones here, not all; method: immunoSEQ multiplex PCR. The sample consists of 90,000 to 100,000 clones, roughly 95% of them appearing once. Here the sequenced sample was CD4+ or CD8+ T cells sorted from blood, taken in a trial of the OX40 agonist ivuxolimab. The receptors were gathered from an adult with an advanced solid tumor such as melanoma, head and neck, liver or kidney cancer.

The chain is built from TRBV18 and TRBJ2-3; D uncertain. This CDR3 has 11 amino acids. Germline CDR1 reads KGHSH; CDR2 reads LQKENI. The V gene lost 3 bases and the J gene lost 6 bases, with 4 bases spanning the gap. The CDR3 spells CASSPPDTQYF. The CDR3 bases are TGTGCCAGCTCACCTCCGGATACGCAGTATTTT.

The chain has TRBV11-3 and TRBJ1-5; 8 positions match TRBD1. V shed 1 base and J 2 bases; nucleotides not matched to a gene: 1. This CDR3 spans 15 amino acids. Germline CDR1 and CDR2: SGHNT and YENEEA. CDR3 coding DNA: TGTGCCAGCAGCTTAGCAGGGGGCGGCAATCAGCCCCAGCATTTT. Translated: CASSLAGGGNQPQHF.

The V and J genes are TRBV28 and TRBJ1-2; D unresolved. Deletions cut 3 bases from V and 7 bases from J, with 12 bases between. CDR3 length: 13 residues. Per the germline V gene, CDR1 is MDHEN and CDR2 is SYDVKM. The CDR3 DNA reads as TGTGCCAGCAGTTTGGGCATACCCGTTGGCTACACCTTC. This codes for CASSLGIPVGYTF.

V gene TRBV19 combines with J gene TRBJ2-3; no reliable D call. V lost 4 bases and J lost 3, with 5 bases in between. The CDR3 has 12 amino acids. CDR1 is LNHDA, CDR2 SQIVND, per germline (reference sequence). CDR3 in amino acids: CASSTSTDTQYF. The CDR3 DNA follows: TGTGCCAGTAGTACCAGTACAGATACGCAGTATTTT.

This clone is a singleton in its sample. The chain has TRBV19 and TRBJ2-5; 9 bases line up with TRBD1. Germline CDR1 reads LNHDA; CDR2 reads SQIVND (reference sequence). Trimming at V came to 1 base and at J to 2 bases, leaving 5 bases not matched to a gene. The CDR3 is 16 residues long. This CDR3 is CASSIGQGVQQETQYF. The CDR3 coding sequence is TGTGCCAGTAGTATAGGACAGGGGGTTCAACAAGAGACCCAGTACTTC.

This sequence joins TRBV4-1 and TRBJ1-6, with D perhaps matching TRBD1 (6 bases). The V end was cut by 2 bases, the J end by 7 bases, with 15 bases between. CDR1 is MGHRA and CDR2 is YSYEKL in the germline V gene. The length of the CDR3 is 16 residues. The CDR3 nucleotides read TGCGCCAGCAGCCAAAGCACGGACAGTCTCAATTCACCCCTCCACTTT. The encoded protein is CASSQSTDSLNSPLHF.

CDR3 in amino acids: CASSEQTNNEQFF. The CDR3 DNA reads as TGTGCCAGCAGTGAACAAACCAACAATGAGCAGTTCTTC. The chain joins TRBV2 to TRBJ2-1; D remains unclear. V was pared by 2 bases and J by 5 bases, with 7 bases between. The germline CDR1 and CDR2 sequences are SNHLY and FYNNEI. This CDR3 is built from 13 residues.

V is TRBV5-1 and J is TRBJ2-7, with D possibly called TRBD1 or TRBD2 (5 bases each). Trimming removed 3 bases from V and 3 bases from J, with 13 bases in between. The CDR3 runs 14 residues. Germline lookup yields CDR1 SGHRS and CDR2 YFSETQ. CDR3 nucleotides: TGCGCCAGCAGCTCCGGGACGGCCCTCTACGAGCAGTACTTC. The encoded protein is CASSSGTALYEQYF.

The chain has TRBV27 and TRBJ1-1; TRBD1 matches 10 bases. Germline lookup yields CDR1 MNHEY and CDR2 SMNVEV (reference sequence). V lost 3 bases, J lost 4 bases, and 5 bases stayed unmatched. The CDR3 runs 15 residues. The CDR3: CASSLTGGASTEAFF. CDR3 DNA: TGTGCCAGCAGTTTGACAGGGGGCGCGAGCACTGAAGCTTTCTTT.

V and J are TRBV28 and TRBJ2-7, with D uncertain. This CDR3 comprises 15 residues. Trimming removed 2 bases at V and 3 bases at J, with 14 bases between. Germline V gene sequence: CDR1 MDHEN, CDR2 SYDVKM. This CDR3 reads CASSLMDPNNYEQYF. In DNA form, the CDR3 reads TGTGCCAGCAGTTTAATGGACCCAAACAACTACGAGCAGTACTTC. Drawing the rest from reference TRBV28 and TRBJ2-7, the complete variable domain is DVKVTQSSRYLVKRTGEKVFLECVQDMDHENMFWYRQDPGLGLRLIYFSYDVKMKEKGDIPEGYSVSREKKERFSLILESASTNQTSMYLCASSLMDPNNYEQYFGPGTRLTVT.

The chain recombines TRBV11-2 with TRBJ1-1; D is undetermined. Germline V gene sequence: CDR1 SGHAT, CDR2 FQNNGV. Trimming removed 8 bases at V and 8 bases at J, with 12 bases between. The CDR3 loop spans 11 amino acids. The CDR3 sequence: CASGVDGEAFF. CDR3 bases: TGTGCCAGCGGGGTGGATGGCGAAGCTTTCTTT.

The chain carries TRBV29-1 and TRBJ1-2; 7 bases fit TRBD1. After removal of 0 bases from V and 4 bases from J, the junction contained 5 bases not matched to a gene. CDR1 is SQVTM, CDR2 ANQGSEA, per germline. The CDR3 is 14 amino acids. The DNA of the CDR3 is TGCAGCGTTGAAGATGGGACAGCCACCTATGGCTACACCTTC. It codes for CSVEDGTATYGYTF.

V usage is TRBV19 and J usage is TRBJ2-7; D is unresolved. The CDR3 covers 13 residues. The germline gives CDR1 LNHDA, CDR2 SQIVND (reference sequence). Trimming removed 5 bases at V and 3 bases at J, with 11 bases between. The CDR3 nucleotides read TGTGCCAGTAGTGAACTTACTAACTACGAGCAGTACTTC. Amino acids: CASSELTNYEQYF.